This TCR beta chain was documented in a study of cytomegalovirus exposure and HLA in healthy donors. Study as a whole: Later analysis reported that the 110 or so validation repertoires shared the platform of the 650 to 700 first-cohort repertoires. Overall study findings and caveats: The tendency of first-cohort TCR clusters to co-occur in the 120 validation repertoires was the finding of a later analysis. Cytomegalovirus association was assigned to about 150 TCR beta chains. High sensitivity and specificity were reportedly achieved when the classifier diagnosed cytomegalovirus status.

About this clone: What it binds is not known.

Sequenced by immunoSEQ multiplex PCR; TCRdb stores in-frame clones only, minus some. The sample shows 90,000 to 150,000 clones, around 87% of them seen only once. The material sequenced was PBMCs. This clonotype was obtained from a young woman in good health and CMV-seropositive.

The CDR3 protein is CATSRDLGQGAYNEQFF. Written as DNA, the CDR3 is TGTGCCACCAGCAGAGATCTGGGACAGGGGGCCTACAATGAGCAGTTCTTC. This sequence joins TRBV15 and TRBJ2-1; 11 positions agree with TRBD1. Germline CDR1 is LNHNV and CDR2 is YYDKDF (reference sequence). Unmatched junction bases numbered 3, after V lost 0 bases and J lost 2 bases. This CDR3 spans 17 amino acids.